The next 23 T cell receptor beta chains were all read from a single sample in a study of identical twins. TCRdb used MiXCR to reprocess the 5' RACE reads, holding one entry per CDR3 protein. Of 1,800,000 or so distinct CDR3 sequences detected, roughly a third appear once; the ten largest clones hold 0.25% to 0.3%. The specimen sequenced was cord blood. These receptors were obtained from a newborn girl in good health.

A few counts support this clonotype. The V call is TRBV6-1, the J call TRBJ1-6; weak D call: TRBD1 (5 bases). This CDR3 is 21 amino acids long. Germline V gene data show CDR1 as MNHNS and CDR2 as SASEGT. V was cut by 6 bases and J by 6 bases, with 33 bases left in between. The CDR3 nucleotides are TGTGCCAGCAGGCTGCTTCTCGCCGCGGGGAAGACAGAGGGCGTTAATTCACCCCTCCACTTT. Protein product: CASRLLLAAGKTEGVNSPLHF.

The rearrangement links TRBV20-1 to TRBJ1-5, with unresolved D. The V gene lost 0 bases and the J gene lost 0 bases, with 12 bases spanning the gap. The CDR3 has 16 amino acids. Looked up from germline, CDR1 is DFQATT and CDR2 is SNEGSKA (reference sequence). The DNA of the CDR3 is TGCAGTGCTAGAGATCGGCAGCCGAGTAGCAATCAGCCCCAGCATTTT. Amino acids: CSARDRQPSSNQPQHF.

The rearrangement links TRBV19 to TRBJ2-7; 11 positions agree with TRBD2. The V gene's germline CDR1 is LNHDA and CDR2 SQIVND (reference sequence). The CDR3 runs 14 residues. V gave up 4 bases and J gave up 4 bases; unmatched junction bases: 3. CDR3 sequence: CASSTSGRFYEQYF. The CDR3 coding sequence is TGTGCCAGTAGTACTAGCGGGAGGTTTTACGAGCAGTACTTC.

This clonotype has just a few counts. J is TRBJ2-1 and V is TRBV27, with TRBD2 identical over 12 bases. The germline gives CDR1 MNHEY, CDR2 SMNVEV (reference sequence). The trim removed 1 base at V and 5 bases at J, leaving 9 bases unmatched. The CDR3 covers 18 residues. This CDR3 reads CASSLFAPSGRVNNEQFF. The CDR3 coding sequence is TGTGCCAGCAGTTTATTCGCCCCTAGCGGGAGGGTTAACAATGAGCAGTTCTTC.

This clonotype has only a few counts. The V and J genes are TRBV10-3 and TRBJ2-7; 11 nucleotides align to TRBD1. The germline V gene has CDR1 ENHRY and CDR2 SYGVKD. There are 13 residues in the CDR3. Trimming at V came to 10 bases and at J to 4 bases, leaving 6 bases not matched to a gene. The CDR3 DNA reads TGTGCCAGCCGGACAGGGGGCAGGTACGAGCAGTACTTC. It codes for CASRTGGRYEQYF.

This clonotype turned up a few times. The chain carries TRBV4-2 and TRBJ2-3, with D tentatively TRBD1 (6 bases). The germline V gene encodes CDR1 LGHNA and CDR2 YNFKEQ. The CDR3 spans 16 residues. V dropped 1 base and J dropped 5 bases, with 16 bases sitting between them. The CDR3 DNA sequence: TGTGCCAGCAGCCAAGTACCAGGGGCCCTGGGAGATACGCAGTATTTT. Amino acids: CASSQVPGALGDTQYF.

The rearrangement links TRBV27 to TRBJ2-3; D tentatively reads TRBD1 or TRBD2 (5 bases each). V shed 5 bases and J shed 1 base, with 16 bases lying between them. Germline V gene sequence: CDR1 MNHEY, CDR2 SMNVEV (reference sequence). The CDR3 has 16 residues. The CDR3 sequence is CASSPSGGDGTDTQYF. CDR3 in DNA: TGTGCCAGCAGTCCATCTGGGGGAGACGGCACAGATACGCAGTATTTT.

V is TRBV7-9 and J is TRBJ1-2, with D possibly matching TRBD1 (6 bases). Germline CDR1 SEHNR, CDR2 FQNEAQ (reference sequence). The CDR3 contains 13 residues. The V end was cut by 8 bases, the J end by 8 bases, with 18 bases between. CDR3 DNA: TGTGCCAGCGGAAGCAGGGGCATGTGGGGCTACACCTTC. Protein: CASGSRGMWGYTF.

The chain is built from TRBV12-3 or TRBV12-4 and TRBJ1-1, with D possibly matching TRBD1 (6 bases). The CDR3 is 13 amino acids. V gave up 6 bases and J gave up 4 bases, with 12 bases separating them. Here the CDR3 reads CASSHWTATEAFF. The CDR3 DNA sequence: TGTGCCAGCAGCCACTGGACAGCCACTGAAGCTTTCTTT.

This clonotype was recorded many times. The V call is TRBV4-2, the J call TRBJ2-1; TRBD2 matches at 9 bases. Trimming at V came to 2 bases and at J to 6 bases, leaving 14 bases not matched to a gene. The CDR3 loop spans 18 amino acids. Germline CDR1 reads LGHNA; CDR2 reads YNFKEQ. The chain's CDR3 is CASSQSLLSGSFINEQFF. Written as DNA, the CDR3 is TGTGCCAGCAGCCAATCCCTCCTTAGCGGGAGTTTTATCAATGAGCAGTTCTTC.

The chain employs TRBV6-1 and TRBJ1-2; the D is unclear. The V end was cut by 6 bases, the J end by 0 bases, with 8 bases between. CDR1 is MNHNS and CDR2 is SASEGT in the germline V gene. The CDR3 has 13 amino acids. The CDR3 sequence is CASRVEANYGYTF. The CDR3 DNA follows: TGTGCCAGCAGGGTGGAGGCTAACTATGGCTACACCTTC.

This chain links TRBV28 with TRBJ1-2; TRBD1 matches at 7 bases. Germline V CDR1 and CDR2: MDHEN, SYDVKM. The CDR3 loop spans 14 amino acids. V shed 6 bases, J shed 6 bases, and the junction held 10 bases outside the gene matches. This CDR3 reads CASRFDPTGNGYTF. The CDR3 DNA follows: TGTGCCAGCAGATTCGACCCGACAGGGAATGGCTACACCTTC.

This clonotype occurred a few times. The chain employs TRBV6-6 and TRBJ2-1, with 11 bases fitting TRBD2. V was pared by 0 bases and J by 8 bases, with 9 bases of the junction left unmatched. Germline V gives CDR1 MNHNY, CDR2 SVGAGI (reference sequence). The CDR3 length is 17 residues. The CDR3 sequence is CASSYSILAGGSDEQFF. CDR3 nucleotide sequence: TGTGCCAGCAGTTACTCCATCCTAGCGGGGGGTTCGGATGAGCAGTTCTTC.

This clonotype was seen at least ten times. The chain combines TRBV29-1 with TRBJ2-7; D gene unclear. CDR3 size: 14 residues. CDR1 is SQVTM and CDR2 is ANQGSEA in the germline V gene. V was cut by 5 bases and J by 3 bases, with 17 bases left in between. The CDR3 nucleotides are TGCAGCGTTCTGCTAATTAGTCCTCTCTACGAGCAGTACTTC. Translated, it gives CSVLLISPLYEQYF.

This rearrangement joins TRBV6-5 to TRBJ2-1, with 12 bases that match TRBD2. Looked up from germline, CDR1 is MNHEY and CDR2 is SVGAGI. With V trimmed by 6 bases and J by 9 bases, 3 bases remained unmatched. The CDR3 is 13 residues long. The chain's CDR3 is CASSQTSGGEQFF. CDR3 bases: TGTGCCAGCAGCCAGACTAGCGGGGGTGAGCAGTTCTTC.

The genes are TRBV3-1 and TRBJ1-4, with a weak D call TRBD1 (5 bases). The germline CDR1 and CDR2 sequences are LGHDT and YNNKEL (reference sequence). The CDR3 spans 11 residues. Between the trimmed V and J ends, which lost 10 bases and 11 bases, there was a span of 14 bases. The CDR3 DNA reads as TGTGCCACCTCAAGATGGGGGAAACTGTTTTTT. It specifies CATSRWGKLFF.

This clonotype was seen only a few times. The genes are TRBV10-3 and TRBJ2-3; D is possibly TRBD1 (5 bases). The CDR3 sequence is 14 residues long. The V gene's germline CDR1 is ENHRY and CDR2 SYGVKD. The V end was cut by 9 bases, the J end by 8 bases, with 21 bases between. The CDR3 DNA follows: TGTGCCATTATGACTCACCCAGGGAAGGGTACGCAGTATTTT. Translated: CAIMTHPGKGTQYF.

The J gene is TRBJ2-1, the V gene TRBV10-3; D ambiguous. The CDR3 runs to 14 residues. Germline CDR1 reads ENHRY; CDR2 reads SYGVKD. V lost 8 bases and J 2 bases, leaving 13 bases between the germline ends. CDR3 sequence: CAIGARQAYNEQFF. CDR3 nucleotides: TGTGCCATCGGTGCAAGGCAAGCCTACAATGAGCAGTTCTTC.

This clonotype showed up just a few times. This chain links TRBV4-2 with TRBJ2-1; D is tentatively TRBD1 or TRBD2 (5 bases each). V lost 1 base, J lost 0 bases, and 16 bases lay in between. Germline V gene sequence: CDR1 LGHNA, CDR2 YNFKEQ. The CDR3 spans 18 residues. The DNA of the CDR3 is TGTGCCAGCAGCCAAGGTCAACCGGGACCCGTCTCCTACAATGAGCAGTTCTTC. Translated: CASSQGQPGPVSYNEQFF.

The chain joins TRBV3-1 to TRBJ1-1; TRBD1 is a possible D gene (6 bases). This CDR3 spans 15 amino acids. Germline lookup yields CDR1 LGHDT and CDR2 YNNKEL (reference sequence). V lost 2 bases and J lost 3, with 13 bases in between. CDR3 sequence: CASSQTGHRDTEAFF. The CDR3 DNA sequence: TGTGCCAGCAGCCAAACCGGCCACAGGGACACTGAAGCTTTCTTT. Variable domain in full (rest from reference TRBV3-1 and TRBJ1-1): DTAVSQTPKYLVTQMGNDKSIKCEQNLGHDTMYWYKQDSKKFLKIMFSYNNKELIINETVPNRFSPKSPDKAHLNLHINSLELGDSAVYFCASSQTGHRDTEAFFGQGTRLTVV.

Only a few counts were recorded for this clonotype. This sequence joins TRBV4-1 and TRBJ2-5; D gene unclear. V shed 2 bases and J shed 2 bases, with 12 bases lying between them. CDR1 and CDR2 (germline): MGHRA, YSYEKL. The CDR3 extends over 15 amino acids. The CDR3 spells CASSQLGLVQETQYF. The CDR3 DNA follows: TGCGCCAGCAGCCAATTGGGCCTAGTGCAAGAGACCCAGTACTTC.

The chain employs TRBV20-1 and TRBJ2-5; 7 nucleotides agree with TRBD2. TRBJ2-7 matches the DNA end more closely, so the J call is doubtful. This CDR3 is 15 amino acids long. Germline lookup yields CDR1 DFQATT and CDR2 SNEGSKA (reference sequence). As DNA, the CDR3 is TGCAGTGCCAGCCGTTTTGCGGGACTAACCTACGAGCAGTACTTC. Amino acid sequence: CSASRFAGLTYEQYF.

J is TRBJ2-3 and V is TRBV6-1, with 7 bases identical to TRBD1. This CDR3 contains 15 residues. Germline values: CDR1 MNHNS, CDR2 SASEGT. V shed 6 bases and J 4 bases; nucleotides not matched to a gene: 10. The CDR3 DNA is TGTGCCAGCAGCCTCGACAGGGTGAGGGCAGATACGCAGTATTTT. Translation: CASSLDRVRADTQYF.